Below, 23 T cell receptor beta chains from the same sample are listed, as sequenced in a study of shared clonotypes between healthy human individuals. Measured with immunoSEQ multiplex PCR; TCRdb has only the in-frame clones, and not every one. The data contain a few hundred thousand clones, less than 98% of them seen just once; the ten biggest clones take up approximately 0.057%. The sample comprised naive CD4+ T cells sorted from blood. Subset indicated: CD45RA+ positively selected. The receptors shown here come from a woman between 25 and 40 years old in good health.

The CDR3 here is CASRRTGGGEKLFF. CDR3 in DNA: TGTGCCAGCAGACGGACAGGGGGGGGTGAAAAACTGTTTTTT. The genes are TRBV6-5 and TRBJ1-4; 10 bases agree with TRBD1. J gave up 7 bases and V 6 bases, and 5 bases lay outside the gene matches. This CDR3 contains 14 residues. Germline V lookup: CDR1 MNHEY, CDR2 SVGAGI.

This chain links TRBV11-2 with TRBJ2-5; 7 bases are shared with TRBD2. The CDR3 consists of 15 residues. V shed 1 base and J 1 base; nucleotides not matched to a gene: 3. From germline, CDR1 is SGHAT and CDR2 FQNNGV. CDR3 amino acids: CASSLGSGGQETQYF. The CDR3, as DNA: TGTGCCAGCAGCTTAGGTTCGGGGGGCCAAGAGACCCAGTACTTC.

This sequence joins TRBV19 and TRBJ1-2; 8 nucleotides line up with TRBD1. With 5 bases clipped from V and 4 bases from J, the junction kept 9 bases outside the gene matches. Germline-derived CDR1 and CDR2 are LNHDA and SQIVND (reference sequence). This CDR3 contains 15 residues. CDR3 sequence: CASSSLDRGIYGYTF. CDR3 coding DNA: TGTGCCAGTAGTTCTCTCGACAGGGGAATCTATGGCTACACCTTC.

The chain links TRBV5-1 to TRBJ2-5; D is uncertain. Germline-derived CDR1 and CDR2 are SGHRS and YFSETQ. The length of the CDR3 is 14 residues. V was pared by 0 bases and J by 4 bases, with 10 bases between. The CDR3 region has the DNA TGCGCCAGCAGCTTGGGTGGAGCTGTAGAGACCCAGTACTTC. Protein sequence: CASSLGGAVETQYF.

CDR3 residues: CASSEGTGGHEQYF. CDR3 coding DNA: TGTGCCAGCAGTGAGGGGACAGGGGGCCACGAGCAGTACTTC. V gene TRBV25-1 combines with J gene TRBJ2-7; 12 positions agree with TRBD1. In germline, CDR1 is MGHDK, CDR2 SYGVNS. CDR3 length equals 14 residues. Trimming at V came to 3 bases and at J to 5 bases, leaving 2 bases not matched to a gene.

The chain employs TRBV19 and TRBJ1-1, with a possible D match to TRBD1 (5 bases). The CDR3 contains 14 residues. Germline V gives CDR1 LNHDA, CDR2 SQIVND (reference sequence). The ends were cut back, 0 bases at V and 3 bases at J, with 8 bases in the middle. CDR3 amino acids: CASSIEEGYTEAFF. The CDR3 nucleotides read TGTGCCAGTAGTATAGAGGAGGGGTACACTGAAGCTTTCTTT.

This sequence joins TRBV19 and TRBJ2-3; the D call may be TRBD1 or TRBD2 (5 bases each). This CDR3 region has 16 residues. V was cut by 5 bases and J by 8 bases, with 23 bases left in between. Germline lookup yields CDR1 LNHDA and CDR2 SQIVND (reference sequence). The CDR3 reads CASSGSGDPSKRTQYF. The CDR3 DNA sequence: TGTGCCAGTAGTGGATCCGGGGACCCCTCGAAGCGTACGCAGTATTTT.

The genes are TRBV19 and TRBJ2-7; 8 bases match TRBD1. V trimming: 6 bases; J trimming: 9 bases; junction bases outside the gene matches: 13. The CDR3 runs 14 residues. Germline lookup yields CDR1 LNHDA and CDR2 SQIVND (reference sequence). The DNA for the CDR3 is TGTGCCAGTAGCCCACCGGGACAGGCCCCAACGCAGTACTTC. Protein sequence: CASSPPGQAPTQYF.

V is TRBV5-6 and J is TRBJ2-7; D gene ambiguous. The CDR3 totals 15 residues. From germline, CDR1 is SGHDT and CDR2 YYEEEE. V was trimmed by 2 bases and J by 3 bases, leaving 15 bases between them. CDR3 residues: CASSLLQRLGYEQYF. CDR3 DNA: TGTGCCAGCAGCTTACTTCAGCGTTTGGGCTACGAGCAGTACTTC.

The chain combines TRBV4-2 with TRBJ1-6; 7 bases fit TRBD1. With 4 bases clipped from V and 10 bases from J, the junction kept 10 bases outside the gene matches. The germline V gene has CDR1 LGHNA and CDR2 YNFKEQ. This CDR3 has 15 residues. The CDR3 nucleotides read TGTGCCAGCAGCCCCCGCGAGGGGGCGAGATCACCCCTCCACTTT. Translating it yields CASSPREGARSPLHF.

The chain uses TRBV15 and TRBJ2-5; tentatively, D is TRBD1 (7 bases). Germline V gene lookup returns CDR1 LNHNV and CDR2 YYDKDF (reference sequence). V shed 5 bases and J shed 1 base, with 17 bases lying between them. This CDR3 has 16 amino acids. The CDR3 sequence: CATSRGTDPLQETQYF. The CDR3 coding sequence is TGTGCCACCAGCCGGGGGACAGACCCACTCCAAGAGACCCAGTACTTC.

The chain couples TRBV7-3 to TRBJ2-1, with D possibly TRBD2 on 6 matching bases. Per the germline V gene, CDR1 is SGHTA and CDR2 is FQGTGA. With 3 bases removed from V and 0 bases from J, the gap between germline ends came to 12 bases. The length of the CDR3 is 16 residues. CDR3 bases: TGTGCCAGCAGCTTGACTGGGGGGAGCTCCTACAATGAGCAGTTCTTC. It yields the protein CASSLTGGSSYNEQFF.

CDR3 amino acids: CATNENRGSGYTF. The CDR3 bases are TGTGCCACAAATGAGAACAGGGGATCCGGCTACACCTTC. This chain joins TRBV6-6 and TRBJ1-2, with 7 bases fitting TRBD1. CDR1 and CDR2 from the germline V gene are MNHNY and SVGAGI (reference sequence). V was pared by 10 bases and J by 8 bases, with 13 bases of the junction left unmatched. This CDR3 is 13 amino acids long.

This chain joins TRBV19 and TRBJ2-5, with 7 bases aligning to TRBD2. V gave up 4 bases and J gave up 3 bases; unmatched junction bases: 23. This CDR3 contains 20 residues. Germline V gene data show CDR1 as LNHDA and CDR2 as SQIVND (reference sequence). CDR3 sequence (DNA): TGTGCCAGTAGTAGCCGCGGTGGGGGTCTGGGGCCAGGGAGGGAAGAGACCCAGTACTTC. Its protein is CASSSRGGGLGPGREETQYF.

This sequence joins TRBV2 and TRBJ1-4, with a possible D match to TRBD1 (6 bases). Trimming stripped 3 bases from V and 5 bases from J, with 10 bases between. This CDR3 has 14 amino acids. Germline-derived CDR1 and CDR2 are SNHLY and FYNNEI. Here the CDR3 DNA reads TGTGCCAGCAGTGAGAACAGGGTAAATGAAAAACTGTTTTTT. Residues: CASSENRVNEKLFF. The full variable domain, its missing parts supplied by reference TRBV2 and TRBJ1-4, is EPEVTQTPSHQVTQMGQEVILRCVPISNHLYFYWYRQILGQKVEFLVSFYNNEISEKSEIFDDQFSVERPDGSNFTLKIRSTKLEDSAMYFCASSENRVNEKLFFGSGTQLSVL.

The rearrangement uses TRBV5-1 and TRBJ2-7; TRBD1 might be the D (5 bases). Germline V gene sequence: CDR1 SGHRS, CDR2 YFSETQ. The V and J ends lost 4 bases and 2 bases respectively, with 10 bases between them. This CDR3 is built from 13 residues. The CDR3 DNA reads as TGCGCCAGCAGCCAGGGAAGGGCCTACGAGCAGTACTTC. The encoded protein is CASSQGRAYEQYF.

The V gene is TRBV15, the J gene TRBJ1-5, with a possible D match to TRBD1 (5 bases). CDR1 and CDR2 from the germline V gene are LNHNV and YYDKDF (reference sequence). Deletions cut 2 bases from V and 0 bases from J, with 14 bases between. The CDR3 is made up of 17 amino acids. CDR3 nucleotide sequence: TGTGCCACCAGCAGATTACGGGGCCCGAATAGCAATCAGCCCCAGCATTTT. It is translated as CATSRLRGPNSNQPQHF.

This chain links TRBV18 with TRBJ2-2; 7 bases are a match to TRBD1. The V segment lost 6 bases and the J segment 3 bases; nucleotides outside the gene matches: 10. The CDR3 has 16 amino acids. Germline V gene sequence: CDR1 KGHSH, CDR2 LQKENI. The CDR3 coding sequence is TGTGCCAGCTCGTTGAGACAGGGAGCGTACACCGGGGAGCTGTTTTTT. This translates into CASSLRQGAYTGELFF.

The chain is built from TRBV29-1 and TRBJ2-5, with D uncertain. Per the germline V gene, CDR1 is SQVTM and CDR2 is ANQGSEA. There are 11 residues in the CDR3. V was clipped by 0 bases and J by 5 bases, with 4 bases between them. The CDR3 here is CSVEDPETQYF. CDR3 DNA: TGCAGCGTTGAAGATCCGGAGACCCAGTACTTC.

The V call is TRBV6-5, the J call TRBJ1-1; D is unresolved. The germline V gene encodes CDR1 MNHEY and CDR2 SVGAGI. The germline V and J ends were trimmed by 0 bases and 3 bases, with 8 bases remaining between them. This CDR3 comprises 14 residues. CDR3 residues: CASSYSARDTEAFF. Written as DNA, the CDR3 is TGTGCCAGCAGTTACTCGGCAAGGGACACTGAAGCTTTCTTT.

The V and J genes are TRBV6-5 and TRBJ1-2; possible D gene TRBD1, 6 bases. V was pared by 3 bases and J by 4 bases, with 9 bases between. Per the germline V gene, CDR1 is MNHEY and CDR2 is SVGAGI. The CDR3 is made up of 13 amino acids. CDR3 sequence reads: CASSYEGVYGYTF. The CDR3 bases are TGTGCCAGCAGTTATGAGGGGGTCTATGGCTACACCTTC.

The rearrangement uses TRBV19 and TRBJ1-4; unclear D gene. Trimming pared 1 base from V and 4 bases from J, leaving 13 bases between. From germline, CDR1 is LNHDA and CDR2 SQIVND (reference sequence). The CDR3 consists of 16 residues. The CDR3 is CASSIVNRRLNEKLFF. As DNA, the CDR3 is TGTGCCAGTAGTATAGTAAACCGGAGGCTTAATGAAAAACTGTTTTTT.

The genes are TRBV2 and TRBJ1-4; 9 bases match TRBD1. CDR3 length: 13 residues. The V gene end was trimmed by 11 bases and the J gene end by 6 bases; junction bases not matched to a gene: 7. The germline CDR1 and CDR2 sequences are SNHLY and FYNNEI. The CDR3 sequence: CAGHRDRDEKLFF. In DNA, the CDR3 is TGTGCCGGCCACCGGGACAGGGATGAAAAACTGTTTTTT.